Listed below are T cell receptor beta chains from one sample, sequenced in a study of shared clonotypes between healthy human individuals. This table comes from immunoSEQ multiplex PCR, and its TCRdb copy is limited to in-frame clones, with some not included. The sample yields some 2.1 million clones, 85% to 95% seen once. Sequenced input: naive CD4+ T cells sorted from blood. These receptors originate from a young man in good health. The CDR3 runs from the conserved cysteine through the conserved F or W. D genes are given only for firm matches. Clone size is stated in some rows and not others, as once, few, many or a class when expanded.

j_call: TRBJ1-2
v_call: TRBV7-2
clone_size: .
d_call: .
cdr3_aa: CASSPDHHNYGYTF
cdr3_nt: TGTGCCAGCAGCCCTGATCATCATAACTATGGCTACACCTTC

j_call: TRBJ2-7
v_call: TRBV7-9
clone_size: once
d_call: .
cdr3_aa: CASSLYPTGAYEQYF
cdr3_nt: TGTGCCAGCAGCTTATATCCCACAGGAGCCTACGAGCAGTACTTC

j_call: TRBJ2-7
v_call: TRBV30
clone_size: .
d_call: .
cdr3_aa: CAWSLAPSSYEQYF
cdr3_nt: TGTGCCTGGAGCCTAGCACCTAGCTCCTACGAGCAGTACTTC

j_call: TRBJ1-2
v_call: TRBV7-9
clone_size: .
d_call: .
cdr3_aa: CASSLARGYGYTF
cdr3_nt: TGTGCCAGCAGCTTAGCCCGGGGCTATGGCTACACCTTC

j_call: TRBJ2-2
v_call: TRBV5-1
clone_size: .
d_call: .
cdr3_aa: CASSLVAGSGTGELFF
cdr3_nt: TGCGCCAGCAGCTTGGTCGCAGGGTCGGGCACCGGGGAGCTGTTTTTT

j_call: TRBJ2-1
v_call: TRBV28
clone_size: .
d_call: .
cdr3_aa: CASSYSTDNEQFF
cdr3_nt: TGTGCCAGCAGCTATTCCACCGACAATGAGCAGTTCTTC

j_call: TRBJ2-5
v_call: TRBV5-1
clone_size: .
d_call: TRBD1
cdr3_aa: CASSKRTGEETQYF
cdr3_nt: TGCGCCAGCAGCAAAAGGACAGGGGAAGAGACCCAGTACTTC

j_call: TRBJ1-6
v_call: TRBV27
clone_size: once
d_call: .
cdr3_aa: CASSSQSGRGNSPLHF
cdr3_nt: TGTGCCAGCAGTTCCCAATCGGGACGGGGGAATTCACCCCTCCACTTT

j_call: TRBJ1-1
v_call: TRBV11-2
clone_size: .
d_call: .
cdr3_aa: CASSFSLWTRGTEAFF
cdr3_nt: TGTGCCAGCAGCTTCAGTTTGTGGACTAGAGGCACTGAAGCTTTCTTT

j_call: TRBJ1-1
v_call: TRBV28
clone_size: once
d_call: .
cdr3_aa: CASMDWRRTEAFF
cdr3_nt: TGTGCCAGCATGGATTGGAGAAGAACTGAAGCTTTCTTT

j_call: TRBJ2-7
v_call: TRBV2
clone_size: .
d_call: TRBD2
cdr3_aa: CASGRELAGVGQYF
cdr3_nt: TGTGCCAGCGGACGCGAACTAGCGGGAGTCGGGCAGTACTTC

j_call: TRBJ1-4
v_call: TRBV19
clone_size: once
d_call: .
cdr3_aa: CASSIYPTNEKLFF
cdr3_nt: TGTGCCAGTAGTATATACCCAACTAATGAAAAACTGTTTTTT

j_call: TRBJ1-5
v_call: TRBV7-2
clone_size: .
d_call: TRBD1
cdr3_aa: CASSTGQGASQPQHF
cdr3_nt: TGTGCCAGCAGCACGGGGCAGGGGGCTTCTCAGCCCCAGCATTTT

j_call: TRBJ1-4
v_call: TRBV28
clone_size: .
d_call: .
cdr3_aa: CASTLGGVGIVEKLFF
cdr3_nt: TGTGCCAGCACTCTCGGGGGGGTCGGGATTGTTGAAAAACTGTTTTTT

j_call: TRBJ1-2
v_call: TRBV6-5
clone_size: .
d_call: .
cdr3_aa: CASTPDRIWGGYTF
cdr3_nt: TGTGCCAGCACTCCCGACAGAATTTGGGGTGGCTACACCTTC